This T cell receptor (beta chain) derives from a study of T cell responses to AZD1222 COVID-19 vaccine. The study's findings and limits: Possibly, clonal diversity was underestimated; donors were largely white British and included more females.

A remark on this clone: Its antigen is undetermined.

Libraries were prepared by immunoSEQ multiplex PCR; TCRdb keeps only in-frame clonotypes and omits some of them. In the table there are about 110,000 clones, about 95% of which are singletons. From germline, CDR1 is MNHEY and CDR2 SMNVEV (reference sequence). The CDR3 covers 13 residues. V lost 6 bases and J lost 7, with 15 bases in between. The sequences come from peripheral blood, collected 28 days after the second AZD1222 dose. This sequence originates from an adult who received the AZD1222 COVID-19 vaccine. The J gene is TRBJ1-2, the V gene TRBV27, with D perhaps TRBD1 (6 bases). This CDR3 is CASSFTGSIGYTF. In DNA form, the CDR3 reads TGTGCCAGCAGCTTCACAGGGAGTATTGGCTACACCTTC.